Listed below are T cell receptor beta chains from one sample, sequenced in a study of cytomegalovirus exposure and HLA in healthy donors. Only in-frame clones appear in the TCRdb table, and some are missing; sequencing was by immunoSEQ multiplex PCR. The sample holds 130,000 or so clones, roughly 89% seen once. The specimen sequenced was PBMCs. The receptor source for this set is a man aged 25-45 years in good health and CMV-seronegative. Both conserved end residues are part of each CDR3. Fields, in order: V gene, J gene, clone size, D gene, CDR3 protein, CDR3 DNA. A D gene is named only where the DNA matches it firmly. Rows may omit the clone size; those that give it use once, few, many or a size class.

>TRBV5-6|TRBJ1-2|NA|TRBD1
CASSGRDRSNYGYTF
TGTGCCAGCAGCGGCCGGGACAGGAGTAACTATGGCTACACCTTC
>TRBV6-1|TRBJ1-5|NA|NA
CASSEARGNSNQPQHF
TGTGCCAGCAGTGAAGCAAGGGGAAATAGCAATCAGCCCCAGCATTTT
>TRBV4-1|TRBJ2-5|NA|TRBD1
CASSQGDREAGTQYF
TGCGCCAGCAGCCAAGGAGACAGGGAAGCCGGGACCCAGTACTTC
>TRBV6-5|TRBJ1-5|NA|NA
CASSPTNQPQHF
TGTGCCAGCAGTCCCACAAATCAGCCCCAGCATTTT
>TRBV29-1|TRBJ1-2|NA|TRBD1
CSVGGRDREYGYTF
TGCAGCGTTGGAGGCCGGGACAGGGAATATGGCTACACCTTC
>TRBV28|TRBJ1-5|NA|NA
CASSVTRTSNQPQHF
TGTGCCAGCAGTGTGACAAGAACCTCCAATCAGCCCCAGCATTTT
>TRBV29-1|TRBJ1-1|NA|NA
CSVSGLAEAFF
TGCAGCGTCTCCGGGTTAGCTGAAGCTTTCTTT
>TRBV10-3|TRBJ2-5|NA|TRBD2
CAISRLAGSQETQYF
TGTGCCATCAGTCGGCTAGCGGGGTCCCAAGAGACCCAGTACTTC
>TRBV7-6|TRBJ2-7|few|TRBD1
CASSAQEGLFRGQGLSSYEQYF
TGTGCCAGCAGCGCCCAAGAGGGACTGTTCAGGGGGCAGGGGCTCAGCTCCTACGAGCAGTACTTC
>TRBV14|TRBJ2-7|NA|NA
CASSHFRTPYEQYF
TGTGCCAGCAGCCACTTCCGGACACCCTACGAGCAGTACTTC
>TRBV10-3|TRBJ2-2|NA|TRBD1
CAISEARTGLGAGELFF
TGTGCCATCAGTGAGGCCAGGACAGGGCTCGGTGCAGGGGAGCTGTTTTTT
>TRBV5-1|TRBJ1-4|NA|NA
CASSGGPATNEKLFF
TGCGCCAGCAGCGGCGGGCCAGCAACTAATGAAAAACTGTTTTTT
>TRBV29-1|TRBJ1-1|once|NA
CSCRDTEAFF
TGCAGTTGCCGGGACACTGAAGCTTTCTTT
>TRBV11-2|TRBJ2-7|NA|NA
CASSLGRGRAEQYF
TGTGCCAGCAGCTTAGGGCGGGGGCGCGCCGAGCAGTACTTC
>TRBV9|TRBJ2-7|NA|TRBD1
CASSVGGTGAYEQYF
TGTGCCAGCAGCGTAGGCGGGACAGGGGCCTACGAGCAGTACTTC
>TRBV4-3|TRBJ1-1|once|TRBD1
CASSQDRGLAEAFF
TGCGCCAGCAGCCAAGACAGGGGGCTAGCTGAAGCTTTCTTT
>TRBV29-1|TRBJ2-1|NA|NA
CSVEGQNAYNEQFF
TGCAGCGTTGAAGGGCAAAACGCCTACAATGAGCAGTTCTTC
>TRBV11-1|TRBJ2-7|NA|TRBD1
CASSLEGTGGYEQYF
TGTGCCAGCAGCTTAGAAGGGACAGGGGGCTACGAGCAGTACTTC
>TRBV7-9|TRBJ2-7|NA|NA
CASSSRGIEQYF
TGTGCCAGCAGCTCCAGGGGCATCGAGCAGTACTTC
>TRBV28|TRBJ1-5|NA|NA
CASSLLDGGQPQHF
TGTGCCAGCAGTCTCTTGGATGGCGGTCAGCCCCAGCATTTT
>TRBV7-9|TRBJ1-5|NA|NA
CASSQTGSHNQPQHF
TGTGCCAGCAGCCAGACAGGTTCTCACAATCAGCCCCAGCATTTT
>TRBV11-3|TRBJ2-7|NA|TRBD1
CASSLTGDPYEQYF
TGTGCCAGCAGCTTAACAGGGGATCCCTACGAGCAGTACTTC
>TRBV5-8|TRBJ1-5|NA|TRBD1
CASSLQGALGSNQPQHF
TGTGCCAGCAGCTTGCAGGGGGCGCTTGGAAGCAATCAGCCCCAGCATTTT
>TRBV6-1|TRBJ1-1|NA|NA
CASSEAQVSRNTEAFF
TGTGCCAGCAGTGAAGCCCAGGTTTCGAGGAACACTGAAGCTTTCTTT
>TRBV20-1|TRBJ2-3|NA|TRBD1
CSADRGQQYF
TGCAGTGCTGACAGGGGTCAACAGTATTTT
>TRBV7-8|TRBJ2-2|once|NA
CASGAGMSGELFF
TGTGCCAGCGGGGCAGGAATGTCCGGGGAGCTGTTTTTT
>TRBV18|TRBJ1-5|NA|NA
CASSLPDQPQHF
TGTGCCAGCTCACTCCCGGATCAGCCCCAGCATTTT
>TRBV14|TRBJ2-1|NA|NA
CASTPYMSSYNEQFF
TGTGCCAGCACCCCTTATATGAGCTCCTACAATGAGCAGTTCTTC
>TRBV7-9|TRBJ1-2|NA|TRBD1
CASSYTGTDALGYTF
TGTGCCAGCAGTTACACAGGGACAGATGCTCTTGGCTACACCTTC
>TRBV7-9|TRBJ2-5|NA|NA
CASSFPGAGETQYF
TGTGCCAGCAGCTTTCCAGGGGCCGGAGAGACCCAGTACTTC
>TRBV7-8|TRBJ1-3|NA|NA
CASSLSPTGLGDGNTIYF
TGTGCCAGCAGCCTTTCCCCGACAGGCCTAGGGGATGGAAACACCATATATTTT
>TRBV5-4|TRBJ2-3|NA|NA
CAFFEGPLITDTQYF
TGTGCCTTTTTTGAGGGCCCCCTAATCACAGATACGCAGTATTTT
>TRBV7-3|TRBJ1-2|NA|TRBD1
CASSDGTGDYGYTF
TGTGCCAGCAGCGATGGGACAGGGGACTATGGCTACACCTTC
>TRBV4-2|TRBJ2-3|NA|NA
CASSVRGSGTDTQYF
TGTGCCAGCAGCGTGCGCGGGTCGGGCACAGATACGCAGTATTTT
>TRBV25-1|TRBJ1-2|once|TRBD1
CASSEFRAGTAYGYTF
TGTGCCAGCAGTGAATTTCGAGCCGGGACAGCCTATGGCTACACCTTC
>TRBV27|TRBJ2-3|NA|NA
CASSLTAPKLEDTQYF
TGTGCCAGCAGTTTAACCGCCCCTAAATTAGAGGATACGCAGTATTTT
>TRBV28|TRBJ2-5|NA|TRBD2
CASKGPREAAGTQYF
TGTGCCAGCAAGGGCCCCCGGGAGGCGGCGGGGACCCAGTACTTC
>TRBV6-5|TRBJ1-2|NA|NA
CASSQGHYGYTF
TGTGCCAGCAGCCAGGGTCACTATGGCTACACCTTC
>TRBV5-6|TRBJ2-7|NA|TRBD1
CASSFIGRGIGKQYF
TGTGCCAGCAGCTTTATCGGCAGGGGGATTGGCAAGCAGTACTTC
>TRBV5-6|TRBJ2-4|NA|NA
CASRRTGRGAKNIQYF
TGTGCCAGCAGGAGAACAGGGCGAGGGGCCAAAAACATTCAGTACTTC
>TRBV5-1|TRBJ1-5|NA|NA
CASSLGPQGNQPQHF
TGCGCCAGCAGCTTGGGGCCACAGGGAAATCAGCCCCAGCATTTT
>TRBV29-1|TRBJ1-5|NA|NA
CSVVPGGLGQPQHF
TGCAGCGTTGTCCCGGGGGGCTTAGGTCAGCCCCAGCATTTT